This is a list of T cell receptor beta chains from one sample in a study of blood T cells in healthy people across ages. TCRdb reprocessed the 5' RACE reads with MiXCR, giving one entry per CDR3 protein. The table has roughly 2 million distinct CDR3 sequences, around half seen once. Sequenced material: blood. The source is a woman aged 40 to 50 in good health. Each CDR3 is given with its conserved first and last residue. A D gene is named only where the DNA matches it firmly. Size values are once, few and many counts, or a class for expanded clones, and some rows have none.

j_gene: TRBJ2-5; abundance: .; v_gene: TRBV7-8; d_gene: TRBD2; CDR3aa: CASSLAGDYERYF; CDR3nt: TGTGCCAGCAGCCTAGCGGGGGACTACGAGCGGTACTTC
j_gene: TRBJ1-6; abundance: .; v_gene: TRBV3-1; d_gene: .; CDR3aa: CASSQGGGIGNSPLHF; CDR3nt: TGTGCCAGCAGCCAAGGGGGGGGAATCGGTAATTCACCCCTCCACTTT
j_gene: TRBJ2-1; abundance: few; v_gene: TRBV4-2; d_gene: TRBD2; CDR3aa: CASSQEEPSGIDEQFF; CDR3nt: TGTGCCAGCAGCCAAGAAGAGCCTAGCGGGATAGATGAGCAGTTCTTC
j_gene: TRBJ1-5; abundance: .; v_gene: TRBV6-6; d_gene: .; CDR3aa: CASSYQRRARGNQPQHF; CDR3nt: TGTGCCAGCAGTTATCAGCGACGGGCCAGGGGCAATCAGCCCCAGCATTTT
j_gene: TRBJ2-7; abundance: few; v_gene: TRBV27; d_gene: TRBD2; CDR3aa: CASSSTLAGGLYEQYF; CDR3nt: TGTGCCAGCAGTTCCACGCTAGCGGGGGGCCTATACGAGCAGTACTTC
j_gene: TRBJ2-7; abundance: few; v_gene: TRBV6-6; d_gene: .; CDR3aa: CASIDEGISYEQYF; CDR3nt: TGTGCCAGCATCGATGAGGGAATCTCCTACGAGCAGTACTTC
j_gene: TRBJ2-5; abundance: .; v_gene: TRBV14; d_gene: .; CDR3aa: CASSQGIRQLGAETQYF; CDR3nt: TGTGCCAGCAGCCAGGGGATTCGACAGCTCGGGGCGGAGACCCAGTACTTC
j_gene: TRBJ1-5; abundance: few; v_gene: TRBV7-2; d_gene: TRBD1; CDR3aa: CASSPDRVGGQPQHF; CDR3nt: TGTGCCAGCAGTCCTGACAGGGTCGGAGGACAGCCCCAGCATTTT
j_gene: TRBJ2-5; abundance: few; v_gene: TRBV4-2; d_gene: TRBD2; CDR3aa: CASSLMGSGGQETQYF; CDR3nt: TGTGCCAGCAGCCTGATGGGGAGCGGGGGGCAAGAGACCCAGTACTTC
j_gene: TRBJ1-2; abundance: .; v_gene: TRBV12-3/TRBV12-4; d_gene: .; CDR3aa: CASSSVVGYTF; CDR3nt: TGTGCCAGCAGTTCCGTTGTTGGCTACACCTTC
j_gene: TRBJ2-5; abundance: .; v_gene: TRBV5-1; d_gene: .; CDR3aa: CASSSSEQGTQETQYF; CDR3nt: TGCGCCAGCAGCTCCTCGGAGCAGGGGACCCAAGAGACCCAGTACTTC
j_gene: TRBJ2-1; abundance: few; v_gene: TRBV4-3; d_gene: .; CDR3aa: CASSQLGKNEQFF; CDR3nt: TGCGCCAGCAGCCAGCTCGGGAAGAATGAGCAGTTCTTC
j_gene: TRBJ2-5; abundance: .; v_gene: TRBV20-1; d_gene: TRBD1; CDR3aa: CSAPGQTNEQYF; CDR3nt: TGCAGTGCCCCGGGACAGACCAATGAGCAGTACTTC
j_gene: TRBJ2-4; abundance: few; v_gene: TRBV20-1; d_gene: TRBD2; CDR3aa: CSAPWGGTSGVEAKNIQYF; CDR3nt: TGCAGTGCTCCGTGGGGGGGGACTAGCGGGGTAGAAGCCAAAAACATTCAGTACTTC
j_gene: TRBJ2-7; abundance: .; v_gene: TRBV19; d_gene: .; CDR3aa: CASSIEDEQYF; CDR3nt: TGTGCCAGTAGTATTGAAGACGAGCAGTACTTC
j_gene: TRBJ2-3; abundance: .; v_gene: TRBV25-1; d_gene: .; CDR3aa: CASSEWRGVSTDTQYF; CDR3nt: TGTGCCAGCAGTGAATGGAGGGGTGTGAGCACAGATACGCAGTATTTT
j_gene: TRBJ2-4; abundance: many; v_gene: TRBV2; d_gene: .; CDR3aa: CASSEHGGRGIQYF; CDR3nt: TGTGCCAGCAGTGAACACGGGGGAAGGGGCATTCAGTACTTC
j_gene: TRBJ2-1; abundance: .; v_gene: TRBV10-2; d_gene: TRBD2; CDR3aa: CASTNGLAGWYEQFF; CDR3nt: TGCGCCAGCACCAATGGACTAGCGGGGTGGTATGAGCAGTTCTTC
j_gene: TRBJ2-6; abundance: few; v_gene: TRBV4-1; d_gene: TRBD1; CDR3aa: CASSHETGGSGANVLTF; CDR3nt: TGCGCCAGCAGCCATGAAACAGGGGGCTCTGGGGCCAACGTCCTGACTTTC
j_gene: TRBJ2-3; abundance: .; v_gene: TRBV9; d_gene: TRBD2; CDR3aa: CASSVERLAETDTQYF; CDR3nt: TGTGCCAGCAGCGTAGAACGTCTAGCGGAAACAGATACGCAGTATTTT
j_gene: TRBJ2-5; abundance: .; v_gene: TRBV28; d_gene: .; CDR3aa: CASRRTLGPKETQYF; CDR3nt: TGTGCCAGCAGAAGGACCCTAGGGCCCAAAGAGACCCAGTACTTC
j_gene: TRBJ2-3; abundance: .; v_gene: TRBV12-3/TRBV12-4; d_gene: .; CDR3aa: CASSIGGGTDTQYF; CDR3nt: TGTGCCAGCAGTATAGGTGGGGGTACAGATACGCAGTATTTT
j_gene: TRBJ2-7; abundance: .; v_gene: TRBV20-1; d_gene: TRBD1; CDR3aa: CSARDSGQFPNSYEQYF; CDR3nt: TGCAGTGCTAGGGATTCGGGACAGTTCCCTAACTCCTACGAGCAGTACTTC
j_gene: TRBJ2-5; abundance: many; v_gene: TRBV4-3; d_gene: .; CDR3aa: CASSQGPGETQYF; CDR3nt: TGCGCCAGCAGCCAAGGTCCGGGAGAGACCCAGTACTTC
j_gene: TRBJ1-2; abundance: few; v_gene: TRBV12-3/TRBV12-4; d_gene: .; CDR3aa: CASSFEVGGYTF; CDR3nt: TGTGCCAGCAGTTTTGAGGTGGGCGGCTACACCTTC
j_gene: TRBJ2-1; abundance: few; v_gene: TRBV20-1; d_gene: TRBD2; CDR3aa: CSARRPSGVDEQFF; CDR3nt: TGCAGTGCTAGAAGGCCTAGCGGGGTGGATGAGCAGTTCTTC
j_gene: TRBJ2-7; abundance: .; v_gene: TRBV18; d_gene: .; CDR3aa: CASSPTGTSSYEQYF; CDR3nt: TGTGCCAGCTCTCCGACAGGAACCAGCTCCTACGAGCAGTACTTC
j_gene: TRBJ2-7; abundance: .; v_gene: TRBV20-1; d_gene: .; CDR3aa: CSARAGASPQYF; CDR3nt: TGCAGTGCTAGAGCAGGGGCCTCCCCGCAGTACTTC
j_gene: TRBJ1-2; abundance: .; v_gene: TRBV9; d_gene: TRBD1; CDR3aa: CASSARQGPYGYTF; CDR3nt: TGTGCCAGCAGCGCAAGACAGGGCCCCTATGGCTACACCTTC
j_gene: TRBJ2-1; abundance: .; v_gene: TRBV20-1; d_gene: TRBD2; CDR3aa: CSARRVAGGRYNEQFF; CDR3nt: TGCAGTGCTAGAAGAGTAGCGGGGGGCCGATACAATGAGCAGTTCTTC
j_gene: TRBJ2-3; abundance: .; v_gene: TRBV12-5; d_gene: .; CDR3aa: CASGLGLVSTDTRYF; CDR3nt: TGTGCTAGTGGTTTGGGACTAGTGAGCACAGATACGCGGTATTTT
j_gene: TRBJ2-5; abundance: few; v_gene: TRBV5-1; d_gene: TRBD2; CDR3aa: CASSDASGGLETQYF; CDR3nt: TGCGCCAGCAGCGACGCTAGCGGGGGACTAGAGACCCAGTACTTC
j_gene: TRBJ1-6; abundance: few; v_gene: TRBV6-5; d_gene: .; CDR3aa: CASRLASSYNSPLHF; CDR3nt: TGTGCCAGCAGACTAGCTAGCTCCTATAATTCACCCCTCCACTTT
j_gene: TRBJ2-3; abundance: .; v_gene: TRBV6-1; d_gene: .; CDR3aa: CASTRDKAEVDTQYF; CDR3nt: TGTGCCAGCACCCGGGACAAGGCAGAGGTAGATACGCAGTATTTT
j_gene: TRBJ2-1; abundance: few; v_gene: TRBV29-1; d_gene: .; CDR3aa: CSVGIRGHNEQFF; CDR3nt: TGCAGCGTTGGTATCAGGGGCCACAATGAGCAGTTCTTC
j_gene: TRBJ2-3; abundance: .; v_gene: TRBV4-1; d_gene: .; CDR3aa: CATSGGDSSTDTQYF; CDR3nt: TGCGCCACCTCAGGGGGGGACAGTAGCACAGATACACAGTATTTT
j_gene: TRBJ2-3; abundance: once; v_gene: TRBV4-3; d_gene: TRBD2; CDR3aa: CASSQAPWATRGGDTQYF; CDR3nt: TGCGCCAGCAGCCAAGCACCTTGGGCTACCCGCGGGGGGGATACGCAGTATTTT
j_gene: TRBJ2-4; abundance: .; v_gene: TRBV5-1; d_gene: .; CDR3aa: CASSLRGNIQYF; CDR3nt: TGCGCCAGCAGCTTGCGAGGAAACATTCAGTACTTC
j_gene: TRBJ2-3; abundance: few; v_gene: TRBV4-1; d_gene: .; CDR3aa: CASSQPETGPTDTQYF; CDR3nt: TGCGCCAGCAGCCAACCAGAGACAGGACCCACAGATACGCAGTATTTT
j_gene: TRBJ2-1; abundance: .; v_gene: TRBV3-1; d_gene: .; CDR3aa: CASSQALTSYNEQFF; CDR3nt: TGTGCCAGCAGCCAGGCCCTTACCTCCTACAATGAGCAGTTCTTC